The next 25 T cell receptor beta chains were all read from a single sample in a study of PD-1 blockade in mismatch repair-deficient tumors. This table comes from immunoSEQ multiplex PCR, and its TCRdb copy is limited to in-frame clones, with some not included. Found here are tens of thousands of clones, around 85% of them singletons; the top ten hold roughly 2.8%. The source was peripheral blood, collected 12 weeks after starting pembrolizumab. Receptors originate from an adult with mismatch repair-deficient cancer.

There are a few counts of this clone. The CDR3: CASSLRRDGNEQFF. DNA for the CDR3: TGTGCCAGCAGTTTACGCAGGGATGGCAATGAGCAGTTCTTC. This sequence joins TRBV27 and TRBJ2-1, with TRBD1 as a possible D gene (5 bases). V lost 2 bases, J lost 6 bases, and 11 bases lay in between. CDR3 length: 14 residues. Looked up from germline, CDR1 is MNHEY and CDR2 is SMNVEV (reference sequence).

The chain uses TRBV5-3 and TRBJ2-2; D tentatively reads TRBD1 or TRBD2 (10 bases each). TRBV5-3 is an ORF; its function is uncertain. The V end lost 4 bases, the J end lost 5 bases, and 33 bases lay between the germline ends. The CDR3 covers 21 residues. The CDR3 reads CARSARRDRGLAGDRTGELFF. CDR3 sequence (DNA): TGTGCCAGAAGCGCCCGCCGGGACAGGGGTCTAGCGGGAGATCGAACCGGGGAGCTGTTTTTT.

This clone appeared a few times. The J gene is TRBJ1-2, the V gene TRBV5-1, with a weak D call TRBD1 (6 bases). The CDR3 has 15 residues. The germline V gene encodes CDR1 SGHRS and CDR2 YFSETQ. The V gene lost 0 bases and the J gene lost 9 bases, with 18 bases spanning the gap. CDR3 coding DNA: TGCGCCAGCAGCTTGGGGGCACAGGGCCAATTGCGCTACACCTTC. Its translation: CASSLGAQGQLRYTF. Full variable domain (missing parts from reference TRBV5-1 and TRBJ1-2): KAGVTQTPRYLIKTRGQQVTLSCSPISGHRSVSWYQQTPGQGLQFLFEYFSETQRNKGNFPGRFSGRQFSNSRSEMNVSTLELGDSALYLCASSLGAQGQLRYTFGSGTRLTVV.

This chain's CDR3 is CASSPPGQGYETQYF. The CDR3 coding sequence is TGTGCCAGCAGCCCCCCGGGACAGGGGTACGAGACCCAGTACTTC. The gene calls are TRBV7-9 and TRBJ2-5; TRBD1 matches 10 bases. The V gene's germline CDR1 is SEHNR and CDR2 FQNEAQ (reference sequence). The CDR3 has 15 amino acids. The trim removed 5 bases at V and 5 bases at J, leaving 8 bases unmatched.

The chain has TRBV15 and TRBJ2-7; TRBD2 might be the D (5 bases). The CDR3 extends over 15 amino acids. The germline CDR1 and CDR2 sequences are LNHNV and YYDKDF (reference sequence). Trimming removed 5 bases from V and 0 bases from J, with 14 bases in between. This chain's CDR3 is CATSHEGGSSYEQYF. CDR3 DNA: TGTGCCACCAGCCACGAGGGCGGTTCCTCCTACGAGCAGTACTTC.

The chain uses TRBV29-1 and TRBJ1-1; 10 bases are shared with TRBD1. The CDR3 consists of 12 residues. Losses at the gene ends were 4 bases for V and 6 bases for J; bases not matched to a gene: 2. Germline CDR1 SQVTM, CDR2 ANQGSEA. The DNA for the CDR3 is TGCAGCGTTGTGGGACAGGGGCCTGAAGCTTTCTTT. Encoded protein: CSVVGQGPEAFF.

This chain joins TRBV13 and TRBJ1-1; no clear D. Germline CDR1 PRHDT, CDR2 FYEKMQ (reference sequence). This CDR3 is built from 15 residues. V was shortened by 8 bases and J by 0 bases, with 16 bases between the two germline ends. The CDR3 coding sequence is TGTGCCAGCTTGACCAGACGGAGAGTGAACACTGAAGCTTTCTTT. Amino acids: CASLTRRRVNTEAFF. Variable domain in full (rest from reference TRBV13 and TRBJ1-1): AAGVIQSPRHLIKEKRETATLKCYPIPRHDTVYWYQQGPGQDPQFLISFYEKMQSDKGSIPDRFSAQQFSDYHSELNMSSLELGDSALYFCASLTRRRVNTEAFFGQGTRLTVV.

The V gene is TRBV6-6, the J gene TRBJ2-7; D not resolved. This CDR3 comprises 12 residues. V was shortened by 2 bases and J by 3 bases, with 5 bases between the two germline ends. Germline assignment: CDR1 MNHNY and CDR2 SVGAGI (reference sequence). The DNA for the CDR3 is TGTGCCAGCAGTTACGATAACTACGAGCAGTACTTC. Translation: CASSYDNYEQYF.

The J gene is TRBJ2-5, the V gene TRBV9; D perhaps matches TRBD2 (6 bases). The J call could be wrong; TRBJ2-7 is a better fit for the DNA end. CDR1 and CDR2 (germline): SGDLS, YYNGEE. The CDR3 loop spans 15 amino acids. CDR3 region: CASSSGGSATYEQYF. CDR3 DNA sequence: TGTGCCAGCAGCTCCGGGGGTAGCGCCACCTACGAGCAGTACTTC.

This clone appeared a single time. The V call is TRBV5-1, the J call TRBJ1-4; 7 nucleotides agree with TRBD1. Germline trimming cut 0 bases from V and 2 bases from J; bases unmatched to any gene: 7. The CDR3 has 17 residues. Germline V gives CDR1 SGHRS, CDR2 YFSETQ. The CDR3 sequence is CASSLAAGGYTNEKLFF. In DNA, the CDR3 is TGCGCCAGCAGCTTGGCCGCAGGGGGGTACACTAATGAAAAACTGTTTTTT.

The chain recombines TRBV7-2 with TRBJ2-2, with D unclear. Trimming cost V 1 base and J 9 bases, with 9 bases left between them. Germline lookup yields CDR1 SGHTA and CDR2 FQGNSA. CDR3 size: 13 residues. As DNA, the CDR3 is TGTGCCAGCAGCTTAGTAGATGGCCGGGAGCTGTTTTTT. Amino acid sequence: CASSLVDGRELFF.

This clone occurred a few times. The V call is TRBV6-4, the J call TRBJ2-3, with D possibly being TRBD2 (6 bases). V dropped 3 bases and J dropped 1 base, with 11 bases sitting between them. The V gene's germline CDR1 is MRHNA and CDR2 SNTAGT. The CDR3 has 15 amino acids. The CDR3 bases are TGTGCCAGCAGTGATGGAGGGGCCGGCACAGATACGCAGTATTTT. Translated: CASSDGGAGTDTQYF.

This chain uses TRBV6-1 with TRBJ2-7; 9 positions match TRBD1. Germline values: CDR1 MNHNS, CDR2 SASEGT. With 4 bases clipped from V and 2 bases from J, the junction kept 6 bases outside the gene matches. CDR3 length: 15 residues. The CDR3 loop reads CASSGTGATAYEQYF. The CDR3 DNA reads as TGTGCCAGCAGTGGGACAGGGGCCACCGCCTACGAGCAGTACTTC.

The gene calls are TRBV5-1 and TRBJ2-7; 9 bases align to TRBD1. The ends lost 3 bases at V and 0 bases at J; junction bases unmatched: 4. This CDR3 has 15 residues. Germline lookup yields CDR1 SGHRS and CDR2 YFSETQ. CDR3 DNA: TGCGCCAGCAGCTATGGGGACAGGGCCTCCTACGAGCAGTACTTC. Translated, it gives CASSYGDRASYEQYF.

The rearrangement links TRBV29-1 to TRBJ2-5; 14 bases match TRBD2. The V segment lost 7 bases and the J segment 4 bases; nucleotides outside the gene matches: 5. The length of the CDR3 is 14 residues. Germline-derived CDR1 and CDR2 are SQVTM and ANQGSEA. As DNA, the CDR3 is TGCAGCGGGGGACTAGCGGGAGAAGCAGAGACCCAGTACTTC. It encodes CSGGLAGEAETQYF.

This chain links TRBV15 with TRBJ1-2; no clear D gene. The ends were cut back, 5 bases at V and 3 bases at J, with 10 bases in the middle. Germline values: CDR1 LNHNV, CDR2 YYDKDF (reference sequence). The CDR3 has 13 amino acids. The CDR3 DNA reads as TGTGCCACCAGCTCGGGGTTCGACTATGGCTACACCTTC. Translated, it gives CATSSGFDYGYTF.

The J gene is TRBJ2-7, the V gene TRBV7-6, with D possibly being TRBD1 (6 bases). CDR3 size: 15 residues. Germline V gene lookup returns CDR1 SGHVS and CDR2 FNYEAQ. Trimming took off 5 bases at V and 0 bases at J, with 14 bases between the two ends. CDR3 sequence: CASSEFQGHSYEQYF. The CDR3 DNA is TGTGCCAGCAGCGAGTTTCAGGGGCACTCCTACGAGCAGTACTTC.

This sequence joins TRBV2 and TRBJ2-1; tentatively, D is TRBD2 (5 bases). The germline V gene has CDR1 SNHLY and CDR2 FYNNEI. The CDR3 is 13 residues long. The V gene lost 7 bases and the J gene lost 5 bases, with 12 bases spanning the gap. Here the CDR3 DNA reads TGTGCCAGCACCTTAGGACTGAACAATGAGCAGTTCTTC. Translation gives CASTLGLNNEQFF.

This chain connects TRBV19 to TRBJ2-5; D is unresolved. Trimming left V 6 bases short and J 5 bases short, with 4 bases between. Looked up from germline, CDR1 is LNHDA and CDR2 is SQIVND (reference sequence). The CDR3 is 10 amino acids. The CDR3 loop reads CASRPETQYF. The CDR3 DNA reads as TGTGCCAGTAGGCCGGAGACCCAGTACTTC.

The rearrangement uses TRBV30 and TRBJ1-2; D is undetermined. The CDR3 runs to 13 residues. Germline V gene data show CDR1 as GTSNPN and CDR2 as SVGIG (reference sequence). Trimming removed 0 bases at V and 5 bases at J, with 10 bases between. The CDR3 sequence is CAWSVGAIYGYTF. The CDR3 DNA sequence: TGTGCCTGGAGTGTAGGTGCAATATATGGCTACACCTTC.

This sequence joins TRBV11-2 and TRBJ2-7; TRBD1 aligns across 7 bases. V shed 3 bases, J shed 4 bases, and the junction held 6 bases outside the gene matches. The CDR3 is made up of 14 amino acids. CDR1 is SGHAT, CDR2 FQNNGV, per germline. The CDR3 DNA is TGTGCCAGCAGCTTCGACAGGGTTGCGTACGAGCAGTACTTC. Translation: CASSFDRVAYEQYF.

The table lists this clone with many counts. The chain has TRBV5-1 and TRBJ1-2; D is uncertain. V shed 5 bases and J shed 7 bases, with 9 bases lying between them. Germline CDR1 is SGHRS and CDR2 is YFSETQ. The CDR3 contains 11 residues. CDR3 amino acids: CASRLEGGYTF. As DNA, the CDR3 is TGCGCCAGCAGGTTAGAGGGTGGCTACACCTTC.

This clone was observed a single time. The rearrangement joins TRBV12-2 to TRBJ2-1; whether TRBD1, the table's D call, matches the DNA was not checked. TRBV12-2 is deemed a pseudogene. The CDR3 has 15 residues. The CDR3 region is CASRLAASRVHEQFF. CDR3 bases: TGTGCAAGTCGCTTAGCGGCTTCCAGGGTGCATGAGCAGTTCTTC.

The chain employs TRBV2 and TRBJ1-4, with TRBD1 matching 7 bases. CDR1 and CDR2 (germline): SNHLY, FYNNEI. V trimming: 4 bases; J trimming: 7 bases; junction bases outside the gene matches: 12. The CDR3 is 16 residues long. This CDR3 is CASSVLWDSSTEKLFF. In DNA form, the CDR3 reads TGTGCCAGCAGTGTGTTGTGGGACAGCTCCACTGAAAAACTGTTTTTT.

This chain joins TRBV30 and TRBJ1-3; a weak D match, TRBD1 (5 bases). The V end was cut by 5 bases, the J end by 0 bases, with 17 bases between. From germline, CDR1 is GTSNPN and CDR2 SVGIG (reference sequence). The CDR3 is 16 amino acids. The CDR3 bases are TGTGCCTGGGATCCCTGGGGGGTTCCCTCTGGAAACACCATATATTTT. It specifies CAWDPWGVPSGNTIYF.